The sequence of this T cell receptor (beta chain) was determined in a study of molecular identifiers for immune sequencing clone quantification (dated by TCRdb to between 2018 and 2020). Regarding the research as a whole: For a replicate experiment, RNA from 20,000 or 100,000 naive CD8 T cells was divided into five aliquots, and four of the five aliquots were sequenced. This methods study benchmarked molecular-identifier clustering-based TCR repertoire sequencing (MIDCIRS) and TCR RNA copy counting, using CD8 T cells to do so. Overall study outcomes, separate from this receptor: Modeling indicated around 3 TCR RNA copies recovered per cell, compared with 9 to 10 by digital PCR, which implies a capture efficiency of approximately 31%. In CMV-specific effector cells, clones with more than 20 RNA copies accounted for over 99% of molecules, whereas in naive cells such clones accounted for under 1%. When barcode sub-clustering was omitted, TCR diversity was inflated by chimeric consensus sequences, with chimeras reaching as high as 47%. Spiked-in Jurkat TCR RNA equivalent to a single cell was reported to be detectable even among one million naive CD8 T cells. Highly expanded clone sizes could be underestimated if identical TCR molecules share a barcode. The naive libraries included spiked-in Jurkat TCR RNA (approximately ten copies' worth), and this RNA is not part of the donor repertoire.

Libraries of naive CD8 T cells were built from anywhere between roughly 17,000 and 1,000,000 sorted cells, with 10%, 30% or 50% of the purified RNA used. Naive CD8 T cells were FACS-sorted as CD8+CD4-CCR7+CD45RA+ on a BD FACSAria II into RLT Plus buffer. Nine to eleven TCR copies' worth of Jurkat RNA were spiked into about 20,000-1,100,000 naive CD8 T cell samples to test detection sensitivity. CD8 T cells were enriched with RosetteSep CD8+ T Cell Enrichment Cocktail and Ficoll-Paque, followed by ACK red cell lysis. This clonotype has only a few counts. Its recognized antigen is unknown. Per-base quality was not reported, and no clone a single base away is much larger than it. The protocol used for the library was PCR. Sequencing instrument: Illumina HiSeq 4000. Preparation of bulk TCR libraries followed a previously described approach, with the TCR primers listed in Table S5. The Qiagen AllPrep DNA/RNA kit was used to purify total RNA. Reads from multiple sequencing runs of the same library were pooled before analysis. The study's processing was this. Reads were retained only if their TCR constant sequence matched exactly, and those retained reads were trimmed to 150 nt and grouped according to their 12-nt molecular barcodes. Reads within each barcode group were sub-clustered using a 15% Levenshtein threshold, and quality-weighted consensus sequences were constructed for each RNA molecule. Non-functional sequences were removed, as were lower-count sequences one edit away from another. On the basis of fitting two negative binomial distributions, barcode sub-clusters with fewer than 20% of the maximum read count were discarded. The public reads were quality trimmed at Q25 with fastp and then assembled into clones with MiXCR by TCRdb, keeping productive beta chains. Rows matching on CDR3 protein sequence are summarized as one entry with the most common DNA and genes. TCRdb's processing, not the authors' own work, is the source of the V and J calls. A total of about half a million distinct CDR3 sequences appear in this sample, 20% to 25% of them only once. 0.84% of the sample goes to the ten largest clones.

Deletion took 2 bases off V and 8 bases off J, with a span of 15 bases between the germline ends. Based on the germline V gene, the CDR1 and CDR2 sequences are MGHRA and YSYEKL. Counted from cysteine to phenylalanine, this CDR3 has 15 amino acids. This entry keeps only the CDR3 DNA: 45 bases, framed from base 1. Recombination linked TRBV4-1 to TRBJ1-4; TRBD1 is perhaps the D gene, given 5 matching bases. This TCR derives from a human donor in good health. Some libraries in this study had Jurkat cell RNA spiked in. Specimen: naive CD8+ T cells from blood, with Jurkat cell RNA spiked in. The cell subset or site tag for this specimen amounts to: FACS-sorted CD8+CD4-CCR7+CD45RA+ naive T cells. The DNA is TGCGCCAGCAGCCAATGGACAAGCCTAGGAGAAAAACTGTTTTTT. Protein translation: CASSQWTSLGEKLFF.